These T cell receptor beta chains were read from a single sample in a study of cytomegalovirus exposure and HLA in healthy donors. TCRdb's table, derived via immunoSEQ multiplex PCR, lists solely in-frame clones and lacks some. The sample lists 90,000 to 130,000 clones; 65% to 80% were seen once. The specimen sequenced was PBMCs. All receptors come from a man in his thirties or forties in good health and CMV-seropositive. Each CDR3 is given without its conserved first and last residue.

cdr3_aa	v_call	j_call
ASSMIRVGTGELF	TRBV5-1	TRBJ2-2
ASSETRTDYNEQF	TRBV25-1	TRBJ2-1
AWSVLAGISTDTQY	TRBV30	TRBJ2-3
ASSRTGRLISNQPQH	TRBV5-8	TRBJ1-5
AWSTSIQVINTGELF	TRBV30	TRBJ2-2
ASSLNGGQNTEAF	TRBV18	TRBJ1-1
ATSRDLQEGQPQH	TRBV15	TRBJ1-5
ASSADRGPYGYT	TRBV19	TRBJ1-2
ASSLGGFNEQF	TRBV5-1	TRBJ2-1
SVLTGGADTEAF	TRBV29-1	TRBJ1-1
ASNSNGGGRPPYEQY	TRBV2	NA
AWGGLTGELF	TRBV30	TRBJ2-2
ASSNRANTEAF	TRBV5-8	TRBJ1-1
AWSRRVRDEKLF	TRBV30	TRBJ1-4